Each of the 3 T cell receptor beta chains below was sequenced from the same sample in a study of T cell responses to AZD1222 COVID-19 vaccine. Produced via immunoSEQ multiplex PCR; TCRdb's table is partial and in-frame only. This table holds roughly 120,000 clones, 88% found once. The source material was peripheral blood, sampled on day 0 of AZD1222 vaccination. The receptors shown here come from an adult in good health.

This clone was counted a single time. The J gene is TRBJ1-1, the V gene TRBV13, with D possibly being TRBD1 (5 bases). Trimming took 5 bases from V and 1 from J, leaving 17 bases between them. This CDR3 spans 16 amino acids. The germline gives CDR1 PRHDT, CDR2 FYEKMQ (reference sequence). The CDR3 bases are TGTGCCAGCAGCGTTTACGGGCAGGGAACGAACACTGAAGCTTTCTTT. This encodes CASSVYGQGTNTEAFF.

This sequence joins TRBV18 and TRBJ2-1, with D uncertain. The CDR3 has 15 amino acids. Germline assignment: CDR1 KGHSH and CDR2 LQKENI. The germline V and J ends were trimmed by 4 bases and 5 bases, with 15 bases remaining between them. CDR3 sequence: CASSRDLRLDNEQFF. The CDR3 coding sequence is TGTGCCAGCTCACGAGACCTGAGGTTGGACAATGAGCAGTTCTTC. The whole variable domain, remainder taken from reference TRBV18 and TRBJ2-1, is NAGVMQNPRHLVRRRGQEARLRCSPMKGHSHVYWYRQLPEEGLKFMVYLQKENIIDESGMPKERFSAEFPKEGPSILRIQQVVRGDSAAYFCASSRDLRLDNEQFFGPGTRLTVL.

This clone was recorded only once. This chain uses TRBV4-2 with TRBJ1-2; D possibly corresponds to TRBD1 (6 bases). The V and J ends lost 2 bases and 7 bases respectively, with 20 bases between them. This CDR3 comprises 16 residues. Germline V gene data show CDR1 as LGHNA and CDR2 as YNFKEQ. CDR3 nucleotides: TGTGCCAGCAGCCAATCTACAGGGAGTAGGGGATTTGGCTACACCTTC. Encoded protein: CASSQSTGSRGFGYTF.